This paragraph covers one T cell receptor beta chain sequence. Its antigen is as yet unknown. A single record per CDR3 protein comes from TCRdb applying MiXCR to the 5' RACE reads. The sample records under 300,000 distinct CDR3 sequences, approximately 9% being singletons. V was clipped by 5 bases and J by 8 bases, with 22 bases between them. There are 16 residues in the CDR3. Germline V gene data show CDR1 as MNHEY and CDR2 as SMNVEV (reference sequence). This record comes from a study of T-cell memory formation after mild COVID-19. Findings and caveats of the study: Memory cells collected pre-infection included some clones that later responded, suggesting cross-reactive memory joined.

Sequencing was performed on PBMCs or a T cell subset sorted from them (not recorded which). The TCR originated in a man between 18 and 29 years old who had mild COVID-19 (a few samples of this study predate the infection). Cell type and time point are not known. The V and J genes are TRBV27 and TRBJ2-1; perhaps TRBD2 as D (7 bases). DNA for the CDR3: TGTGCCAGCAGTGCGCTACTTGGCGGGGGCGGGGATGAGCAGTTCTTC. It encodes CASSALLGGGGDEQFF.